Sequencing of this T cell receptor beta chain was carried out in a study of glioma-infiltrating T cells. This clonotype has at least ten counts. Germline V gives CDR1 MNHNY, CDR2 SVGAGI (reference sequence). This CDR3 contains 16 residues. V gave up 2 bases and J gave up 6 bases, with 18 bases separating them. TCR alpha and beta CDR3 regions were amplified from RNA using iRepertoire nested multiplex PCR. For one-step reverse transcription and amplification, roughly 95-450 ng of tissue mRNA or PBMC total RNA was used. TCRdb independently ran MiXCR on the multiplex PCR reads; one entry per CDR3 protein. Among around 190,000 distinct CDR3 sequences listed, more than 30% were seen once.

This chain uses TRBV6-6 with TRBJ2-3; the D gene is possibly TRBD1 (6 bases). The sequencing input was glioma tissue, nonneoplastic brain tissue, or PBMCs (not recorded which). This receptor was identified in a human donor with low-grade glioma or glioblastoma, undergoing nonglioma brain surgery, or in good health (not recorded which). CDR3 region: CASSYGPTGQMDTQYF. CDR3 coding DNA: TGTGCCAGCAGTTACGGCCCGACAGGACAAATGGATACGCAGTATTTT.